This T cell receptor (beta chain) was obtained from a study of cytomegalovirus exposure and HLA in healthy donors. With 4 bases clipped from V and 8 bases from J, the junction kept 10 bases outside the gene matches. Looked up from germline, CDR1 is SGHNT and CDR2 is YENEEA. This CDR3 is built from 15 residues. The PCR had 60 Vbeta and 13 Jbeta primers. Produced via immunoSEQ multiplex PCR; TCRdb's table is partial and in-frame only. Altogether 100,000 to 150,000 clones are present, 73% being singletons, with the ten largest covering about 4.3%. Sequencing was performed on PBMCs. The source is a man aged 55 to 69 in good health and CMV-seropositive. This rearrangement joins TRBV11-3 to TRBJ2-1; 8 bases match TRBD2. Here the CDR3 reads CASSSPSGRSDEQFF. The CDR3 region has the DNA TGTGCCAGCAGCTCACCTAGCGGGCGTTCGGATGAGCAGTTCTTC.